These 10 T cell receptor beta chains came from one sample sequenced in a study of beta chain features in type 1 diabetes. The entirety of the isolated RNA underwent reverse transcription, so expressed TCRB transcripts were sequenced. Profiled with immunoSEQ multiplex PCR; TCRdb holds only in-frame clones, not every one. This sample carries approximately 200,000 clones, over 8.5% of them seen once, and the ten largest clones take under 0.045%. The sequenced sample was naive CD4+ T cells from blood. Receptor source: a young woman in good health.

This clone was seen ten or more times. V is TRBV7-9 and J is TRBJ2-2, with D maybe TRBD2 (6 bases). The CDR3 totals 14 residues. Per germline, CDR1 SEHNR and CDR2 FQNEAQ (reference sequence). V was clipped by 5 bases and J by 7 bases, with 14 bases between them. CDR3 coding DNA: TGTGCCAGCAGCCCACGGGGAGGAATCGGGGAGCTGTTTTTT. It translates to CASSPRGGIGELFF.

The J gene is TRBJ2-5, the V gene TRBV29-1, with 9 nucleotides matching TRBD2. Unmatched junction bases numbered 9, after V lost 3 bases and J lost 1 base. Germline CDR1 SQVTM, CDR2 ANQGSEA. The CDR3 is made up of 16 amino acids. This CDR3 is CSVEEGKAGGQETQYF. In DNA, the CDR3 is TGCAGCGTTGAGGAAGGAAAAGCGGGGGGCCAAGAGACCCAGTACTTC.

This clone turned up a few times. The rearrangement links TRBV2 to TRBJ1-5; possible D gene TRBD1, 5 bases. V was clipped by 6 bases and J by 2 bases, with 14 bases between them. The CDR3 covers 15 residues. Per germline, CDR1 SNHLY and CDR2 FYNNEI. This CDR3 is CASRAGWGGNQPQHF. The CDR3 nucleotides read TGTGCCAGCAGGGCGGGGTGGGGCGGCAATCAGCCCCAGCATTTT.

This clone occurred a few times. V usage is TRBV6-5 and J usage is TRBJ1-2; 8 bases align to TRBD1. The CDR3 has 15 residues. Trimming cost V 0 bases and J 5 bases; bases outside gene matches: 5. Germline V CDR1 and CDR2: MNHEY, SVGAGI. In nucleotides, the CDR3 is TGTGCCAGCAGTTACTCGACAGGGGCTGGGTATGGCTACACCTTC. It encodes CASSYSTGAGYGYTF.

The chain couples TRBV7-8 to TRBJ2-7; 12 bases fit TRBD2. Germline CDR1 reads SGHVS; CDR2 reads FQNEAQ. With 4 bases clipped from V and 5 bases from J, the junction kept 9 bases outside the gene matches. This CDR3 has 16 residues. The CDR3 here is CASSYVTSGGPHEQYF. The CDR3 DNA sequence: TGTGCCAGCAGCTACGTTACTAGCGGGGGGCCCCACGAGCAGTACTTC.

The chain joins TRBV30 to TRBJ1-2; 8 nucleotides match TRBD1. V lost 5 bases and J lost 8; bases outside the gene matches: 7. CDR1 is GTSNPN, CDR2 SVGIG, per germline (reference sequence). This CDR3 has 12 residues. The CDR3 nucleotides are TGTGCCTGGGAGCGGACAGGGAGGGGCTACACCTTC. It is translated as CAWERTGRGYTF.

This clone has more than one count but fewer than ten. This sequence joins TRBV30 and TRBJ2-1, with D hard to call. The CDR3 runs 11 residues. Trimming removed 8 bases at V and 9 bases at J, with 14 bases between. Looked up from germline, CDR1 is GTSNPN and CDR2 is SVGIG (reference sequence). CDR3 bases: TGTGCCCGGTTCCCCGGTGCTGAGCAGTTCTTC. It yields the protein CARFPGAEQFF.

This clone was seen at least ten times. The chain joins TRBV7-9 to TRBJ2-1, with D uncertain. Germline CDR1 reads SEHNR; CDR2 reads FQNEAQ (reference sequence). V was cut by 2 bases and J by 6 bases, with 8 bases left in between. This CDR3 is 13 amino acids long. CDR3 DNA: TGTGCCAGCAGCTTACTACAGCTCAATGAGCAGTTCTTC. Encoded protein: CASSLLQLNEQFF.

This clone appeared a few times. The chain carries TRBV30 and TRBJ1-2; possibly TRBD1 for D (5 bases). The CDR3 length is 12 residues. V was pared by 3 bases and J by 1 base, with 6 bases between. Germline CDR1 and CDR2: GTSNPN and SVGIG (reference sequence). The CDR3 sequence is CAWRGGNYGYTF. CDR3 nucleotide sequence: TGTGCCTGGAGGGGGGGTAACTATGGCTACACCTTC.

The chain links TRBV29-1 to TRBJ1-2; a weak D match, TRBD1 (5 bases). CDR1 is SQVTM and CDR2 is ANQGSEA in the germline V gene. The CDR3 is 15 residues long. The V end was cut by 6 bases, the J end by 4 bases, with 21 bases between. The CDR3 DNA sequence: TGCAGCGTCGGCAGCCTCCTCTTCGGGGGCTATGGCTACACCTTC. Its protein is CSVGSLLFGGYGYTF.